The rows below give T cell receptor beta chains drawn from one sample of a study of tumor and adjacent non-tumor tissue in lung cancer. TCRdb reanalysed the multiplex PCR reads using MiXCR and keeps one entry per CDR3 protein. The sample carries more than 75,000 distinct CDR3 sequences, 75% to 90% recorded once. The sample comprised lung tumor tissue. The receptors come from a woman aged 45-65 years with non-small cell lung cancer. The CDR3 runs from the conserved cysteine through the conserved F or W. Fields, in order: CDR3 protein, CDR3 DNA, clone size, D gene, J gene, V gene. D genes are given only for firm matches. Clone size is given for some rows only: seen once, a few or many times, or a class if the clone is expanded.

CDR3: CASSLGFSGNEQSF
DNA: TGTGCCAGCAGCTTGGGGTTCTCGGGCAATGAGCAATCCTTC
size: .
D: .
J: TRBJ2-1
V: TRBV5-4

CDR3: CSVRAPDTDTQYF
DNA: TGCAGTGTTAGGGCACCAGACACAGATACGCAGTATTTT
size: .
D: .
J: TRBJ2-3
V: TRBV29-1

CDR3: CRATWTANTEAFF
DNA: TGCAGAGCTACCTGGACAGCGAACACTGAAGCTTTCTTT
size: .
D: .
J: TRBJ1-1
V: TRBV20-1

CDR3: CSARATSDTYNEQFF
DNA: TGCAGTGCTAGAGCAACTAGCGATACCTACAATGAACAGTTCTTC
size: .
D: TRBD2
J: TRBJ2-1
V: TRBV20-1

CDR3: CASSYRGVAPQDTQYF
DNA: TGTGCTAGCAGTTACAGGGGGGTCGCACCTCAGGATACGCAGTATTTT
size: .
D: TRBD1
J: TRBJ2-3
V: TRBV6-5

CDR3: CASCLSGNYEQYF
DNA: TGTGCCAGCTGCCTAAGTGGCAACTACGAGCAGTACTTC
size: .
D: .
J: TRBJ2-7
V: TRBV11-1

CDR3: CASSLSTVSGANVLAF
DNA: TGTGCCAGCAGCTTATCTACGGTCTCTGGGGCCAACGTCCTGGCTTTC
size: .
D: .
J: TRBJ2-6
V: TRBV7-9

CDR3: CAISAGHSSYNEQFF
DNA: TGTGCCATCAGCGCGGGGCATAGCTCCTACAATGAACAGTTCTTC
size: .
D: .
J: TRBJ2-1
V: TRBV11-2

CDR3: CVSSQDVRGTYEQYF
DNA: TGTGTCAGCAGCCAAGATGTCAGAGGGACCTACGAGCAGTACTTC
size: .
D: .
J: TRBJ2-7
V: TRBV14

CDR3: CSAGPMDRGNEQYF
DNA: TGCAGTGCTGGACCAATGGACAGAGGGAACGAGCAGTATTTC
size: .
D: .
J: TRBJ2-7
V: TRBV20-1

CDR3: CASSLVGGGDEKYF
DNA: TGTGCCAGCAGCTTAGTGGGCGGAGGGGACGAGAAGTACTTC
size: .
D: .
J: TRBJ2-7
V: TRBV11-2

CDR3: CASSPWASGSYELFF
DNA: .
size: .
D: .
J: TRBJ2-7
V: TRBV11-2

CDR3: CASRPRGRTVDNEQFF
DNA: TGTGCCAGTAGACCCAGGGGGCGGACGGTGGACAATGAGCAGTTCTTC
size: .
D: TRBD1
J: TRBJ2-1
V: TRBV12-3/TRBV12-4

CDR3: CSVREHSNQPKHF
DNA: TGCAGTGTTCGAGAACATAGTAATCAGCCCAAGCATTTT
size: .
D: .
J: TRBJ1-5
V: TRBV20-1

CDR3: CANGRTGPKTYEQYF
DNA: TGCGCCAACGGGAGGACAGGGCCTAAGACCTACGAGCAATACTTC
size: .
D: .
J: TRBJ2-7
V: TRBV10-2

CDR3: CSAPVGNPQIF
DNA: TGCAGTGCTCCCGTTGGGAACCCCCAGATCTTC
size: once
D: .
J: TRBJ2-1
V: TRBV20-1

CDR3: CSVRDREETQYF
DNA: TGCAGCGTTCGCGACAGGGAAGAGACCCAGTACTTC
size: many
D: TRBD1
J: TRBJ2-5
V: TRBV29-1

CDR3: CVSRYEIAKDYEQYF
DNA: TGTGTCAGCAGATACGAAATAGCGAAAGACTACGAGCAGTACTTC
size: .
D: .
J: TRBJ2-7
V: TRBV11-1

CDR3: CSVARNTRNTIYF
DNA: TGCAGCGTTGCTAGAAATACTAGAAACACCATATATTTT
size: .
D: .
J: TRBJ1-3
V: TRBV29-1

CDR3: CASRRGLSSYEYYF
DNA: TGTGCCAGCAGGCGGGGTTTGAGCTCCTACGAGTACTACTTC
size: .
D: .
J: TRBJ2-7
V: TRBV2

CDR3: CSDRGNAWELFF
DNA: TGCAGTGATAGAGGAAATGCCTGGGAGCTGTTTTTT
size: .
D: .
J: TRBJ2-2
V: TRBV20-1

CDR3: CTSTLDPGLAGLTYNEQFF
DNA: TGTACCAGCACCTTGGACCCGGGACTAGCGGGACTCACTTACAATGAGCAGTTCTTC
size: .
D: TRBD2
J: TRBJ2-1
V: TRBV5-5

CDR3: CCVWTNSGNTIYF
DNA: TGCTGCGTCTGGACTAACTCCGGAAACACCATATATTTT
size: .
D: .
J: TRBJ1-3
V: TRBV29-1

CDR3: CASSSGQGWYSEQFF
DNA: TGTGCCAGCAGTTCGGGACAGGGATGGTACAGTGAGCAGTTCTTC
size: .
D: TRBD1
J: TRBJ2-1
V: TRBV6-2/TRBV6-3

CDR3: CASSQEAASSYNEQFF
DNA: TGTGCCAGCAGTCAAGAAGCCGCGAGCTCCTACAATGAGCAGTTCTTC
size: .
D: .
J: TRBJ2-1
V: TRBV4-2

CDR3: CASSRDRRPNIQYF
DNA: TGCGCCAGCAGCCGTGACAGGCGACCAAACATTCAGTATTTC
size: .
D: .
J: TRBJ2-4
V: TRBV4-1

CDR3: CTSSELVNHEQYF
DNA: TGTACCAGCAGTGAGTTAGTGAACCACGAGCAGTACTTC
size: .
D: .
J: TRBJ2-7
V: TRBV6-1

CDR3: CASSIIAGGDNEQFF
DNA: TGTGCAAGCAGCATTATAGCGGGGGGAGACAATGAGCAGTTCTTT
size: once
D: TRBD2
J: TRBJ2-1
V: TRBV11-2

CDR3: CASSDLANHEQYF
DNA: TGTGCCAGCAGTGACTTAGCGAACCACGAGCAGTACTTT
size: .
D: .
J: TRBJ2-7
V: TRBV6-1

CDR3: CASSLSDEPYEQYF
DNA: TGTGCCAGCAGCCTAAGCGACGAGCCCTACGAGCAGTACTTC
size: few
D: .
J: TRBJ2-7
V: TRBV6-5

CDR3: CGVETCGSYRGVEQFF
DNA: TGCGGCGTTGAAACTTGCGGGAGTTACCGGGGGGTTGAGCAGTTCTTC
size: .
D: TRBD2
J: TRBJ2-1
V: TRBV29-1

CDR3: CSARKRTAAYYTEQFF
DNA: TGCAGTGCTAGAAAAAGGACAGCGGCGTATTACACTGAGCAGTTCTTC
size: once
D: .
J: TRBJ2-1
V: TRBV20-1

CDR3: CASSLTSGRTDTQYF
DNA: TGTGCCAGCAGTCTCACTAGCGGGAGAACAGATACGCAGTATTTT
size: medium-sized
D: TRBD2
J: TRBJ2-3
V: TRBV12-3/TRBV12-4

CDR3: CATSGEYNVQFF
DNA: TGTGCCACCAGTGGAGAATACAATGTGCAATTCTTC
size: once
D: .
J: TRBJ2-1
V: TRBV24-1

CDR3: CASSLFWARVTNQPHHF
DNA: TGTGCCAGCAGCCTCTTTTGGGCCAGAGTGACTAATCAGCCCCATCATTTT
size: once
D: .
J: TRBJ1-5
V: TRBV4-2

CDR3: CASSHVRQRGTGELSF
DNA: TGTGCCAGCAGTCACGTAAGACAGAGAGGCACCGGGGAGCTGTCTTTT
size: .
D: .
J: TRBJ2-2
V: TRBV6-5

CDR3: CSPTCVRWNTGGLFF
DNA: TGCAGCCCCACATGCGTGAGGTGGAACACCGGGGGGCTGTTTTTT
size: .
D: .
J: TRBJ2-2
V: TRBV29-1